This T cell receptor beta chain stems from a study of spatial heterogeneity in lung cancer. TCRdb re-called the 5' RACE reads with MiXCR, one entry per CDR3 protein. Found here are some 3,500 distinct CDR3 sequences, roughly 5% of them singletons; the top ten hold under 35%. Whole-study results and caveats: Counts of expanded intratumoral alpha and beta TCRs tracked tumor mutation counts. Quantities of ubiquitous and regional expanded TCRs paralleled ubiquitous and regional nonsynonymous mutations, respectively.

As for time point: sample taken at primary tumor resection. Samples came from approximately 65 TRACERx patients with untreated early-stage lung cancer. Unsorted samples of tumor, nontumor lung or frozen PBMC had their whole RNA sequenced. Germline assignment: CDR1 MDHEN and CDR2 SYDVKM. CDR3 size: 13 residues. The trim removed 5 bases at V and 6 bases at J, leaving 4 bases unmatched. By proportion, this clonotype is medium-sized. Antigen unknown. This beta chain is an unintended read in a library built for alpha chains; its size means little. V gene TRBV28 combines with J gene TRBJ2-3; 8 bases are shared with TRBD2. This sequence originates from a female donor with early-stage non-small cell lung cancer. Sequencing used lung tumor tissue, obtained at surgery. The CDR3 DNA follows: TGTGCCAGCAGTGCGGGGGGCGTCGATACGCAGTATTTT. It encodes CASSAGGVDTQYF. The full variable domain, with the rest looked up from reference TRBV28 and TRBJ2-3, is DVKVTQSSRYLVKRTGEKVFLECVQDMDHENMFWYRQDPGLGLRLIYFSYDVKMKEKGDIPEGYSVSREKKERFSLILESASTNQTSMYLCASSAGGVDTQYFGPGTRLTVL.